Included here is one T cell receptor beta chain sequence, with context. The entry originates in a study of blood T cell repertoires in COVID-19. Study background: PBMCs, B-cell-depleted T cells, or T cells were the source of the cDNA or gDNA that made up the material.

TCRdb keeps only in-frame clones here, not all; method: immunoSEQ multiplex PCR. The sample lists fewer than 250,000 clones; approximately 79% were seen once. Germline V gene sequence: CDR1 SQVTM, CDR2 ANQGSEA. The CDR3 length is 13 residues. Trimming took 5 bases from V and 6 from J; bases not matched to a gene: 6. The sequenced material came from peripheral blood. The V call is TRBV29-1, the J call TRBJ2-2, with 7 bases identical to TRBD1. This receptor was taken from a woman in her 50s with acute or convalescent COVID-19. The CDR3 region is CSVSRGLAGELFF. The CDR3 DNA follows: TGCAGCGTTTCAAGGGGGCTGGCCGGGGAGCTGTTTTTT.